One and the same sample provided the 14 T cell receptor beta chains below, sequenced in a study of OX40 agonist ivuxolimab in advanced cancers. TCRdb's table, derived via immunoSEQ multiplex PCR, lists solely in-frame clones and lacks some. Of 70,000 to 80,000 clones in the sample, approximately 94% were seen once. This specimen consisted of CD4+ or CD8+ T cells sorted from blood, obtained in a trial of the OX40 agonist ivuxolimab. Source of these receptors: an adult with an advanced solid tumor such as melanoma, head and neck, liver or kidney cancer.

The rearrangement uses TRBV15 and TRBJ2-7, with D perhaps TRBD1 or TRBD2 (5 bases each). Germline CDR1 LNHNV, CDR2 YYDKDF (reference sequence). The CDR3 runs to 16 residues. Trimming cost V 4 bases and J 2 bases, with 18 bases left between them. CDR3 region: CATSTLPGTETYEQYF. In DNA, the CDR3 is TGTGCCACCAGCACACTCCCCGGGACCGAGACCTACGAGCAGTACTTC.

The chain has TRBV5-8 and TRBJ1-2; D is unresolved. The CDR3 length is 18 residues. The ends were cut back, 4 bases at V and 5 bases at J, with 27 bases in the middle. Germline CDR1 SGHTS, CDR2 YDEGEE. The CDR3 DNA reads TGTGCCAGCAGCCCGAGGCCGGGGTTAGCAGTAAGACCTTATGGCTACACCTTC. Its translation: CASSPRPGLAVRPYGYTF.

V is TRBV27 and J is TRBJ2-5, with TRBD1 identical over 9 bases. V was pared by 4 bases and J by 2 bases, with 5 bases of the junction left unmatched. The CDR3 extends over 15 amino acids. The germline V gene has CDR1 MNHEY and CDR2 SMNVEV (reference sequence). In DNA, the CDR3 is TGTGCCAGCAGTTCGACAGGGGGACCTCAAGAGACCCAGTACTTC. This sequence encodes CASSSTGGPQETQYF.

The chain couples TRBV29-1 to TRBJ2-7; D not certain. V was clipped by 0 bases and J by 2 bases, with 14 bases between them. The CDR3 loop spans 15 amino acids. Germline assignment: CDR1 SQVTM and CDR2 ANQGSEA. CDR3 DNA: TGCAGCGTTGAAGAAGTCAACGCGTCAGCCTACGAGCAGTACTTC. Translated, it gives CSVEEVNASAYEQYF.

The V call is TRBV29-1, the J call TRBJ2-3; 12 nucleotides agree with TRBD1. In germline, CDR1 is SQVTM, CDR2 ANQGSEA. This CDR3 is built from 14 residues. After removal of 3 bases from V and 6 bases from J, the junction contained 4 bases not matched to a gene. CDR3 sequence reads: CSVDPGTGGDTQYF. CDR3 sequence (DNA): TGCAGCGTTGATCCCGGGACAGGGGGCGATACGCAGTATTTT.

The chain combines TRBV12-5 with TRBJ2-7; 12 bases agree with TRBD2. With V trimmed by 2 bases and J by 0 bases, 5 bases remained unmatched. CDR1 is LGHNT and CDR2 is FRNRAP in the germline V gene. The CDR3 has 17 residues. CDR3 DNA sequence: TGTGCTAGTGGTTTGCCCCTAGCGGGGGGGAGCTCCTACGAGCAGTACTTC. It encodes CASGLPLAGGSSYEQYF.

This clone was recorded only once. The rearrangement uses TRBV7-9 and TRBJ2-2; weak D call: TRBD2 (6 bases). The length of the CDR3 is 19 residues. Germline values: CDR1 SEHNR, CDR2 FQNEAQ (reference sequence). V lost 2 bases to trimming and J lost 4 bases, with 23 bases between them. CDR3 region: CASSLPLGSAGGITGELFF. The CDR3 region has the DNA TGTGCCAGCAGCTTACCGCTAGGATCGGCAGGAGGGATCACCGGGGAGCTGTTTTTT. Filled out from reference TRBV7-9 and TRBJ2-2, the complete variable domain reads DTGVSQNPRHKITKRGQNVTFRCDPISEHNRLYWYRQTLGQGPEFLTYFQNEAQLEKSRLLSDRFSAERPKGSFSTLEIQRTEQGDSAMYLCASSLPLGSAGGITGELFFGEGSRLTVL.

This chain uses TRBV4-1 with TRBJ1-1; 10 bases are shared with TRBD1. Per germline, CDR1 MGHRA and CDR2 YSYEKL. The J segment lost 5 bases and the V segment lost 2 bases, leaving 2 bases of the junction unmatched. CDR3 length: 14 residues. CDR3 loop: CASSQWTGGTEAFF. CDR3 coding DNA: TGCGCCAGCAGCCAATGGACAGGGGGGACTGAAGCTTTCTTT.

J is TRBJ2-7 and V is TRBV10-3; D may be TRBD1 or TRBD2 (6 bases each). V lost 5 bases, J lost 0 bases, and 11 bases lay in between. CDR1 ENHRY and CDR2 SYGVKD come from the germline V gene. This CDR3 region has 14 residues. Here the CDR3 reads CAISRGDSSYEQYF. Written as DNA, the CDR3 is TGTGCCATCAGTAGGGGGGATAGCTCCTACGAGCAGTACTTC.

The J gene is TRBJ2-7, the V gene TRBV19; 10 bases align to TRBD1. The germline CDR1 and CDR2 sequences are LNHDA and SQIVND (reference sequence). This CDR3 spans 14 amino acids. V shed 5 bases and J 2 bases; nucleotides not matched to a gene: 3. In DNA, the CDR3 is TGTGCCAGTAGTTCCGGGACAGGGGCCTACGAGCAGTACTTC. Protein product: CASSSGTGAYEQYF. Drawing the rest from reference TRBV19 and TRBJ2-7, the complete variable domain is DGGITQSPKYLFRKEGQNVTLSCEQNLNHDAMYWYRQDPGQGLRLIYYSQIVNDFQKGDIAEGYSVSREKKESFPLTVTSAQKNPTAFYLCASSSGTGAYEQYFGPGTRLTVT.

The gene calls are TRBV27 and TRBJ2-3; D is undetermined. Germline assignment: CDR1 MNHEY and CDR2 SMNVEV (reference sequence). Trimming removed 7 bases from V and 4 bases from J, with 15 bases in between. The CDR3 extends over 14 amino acids. The CDR3 DNA reads as TGTGCCAGCACCCCCGGTTACAGCCCAGATACGCAGTATTTT. This gives the protein CASTPGYSPDTQYF.

J is TRBJ1-2 and V is TRBV5-1; D is possibly TRBD1 (6 bases). This CDR3 has 15 amino acids. The V gene's germline CDR1 is SGHRS and CDR2 YFSETQ. Between the trimmed V and J ends, which lost 1 base and 5 bases, there was a span of 15 bases. CDR3 region: CASSLSEQGYYGYTF. Here the CDR3 DNA reads TGCGCCAGCAGCTTGTCTGAACAGGGTTATTATGGCTACACCTTC.

This chain uses TRBV27 with TRBJ1-1, with 7 bases that match TRBD1. The germline CDR1 and CDR2 sequences are MNHEY and SMNVEV (reference sequence). This CDR3 is 15 amino acids long. After removal of 2 bases from V and 4 bases from J, the junction contained 7 bases not matched to a gene. The CDR3 loop is CASSLDYSGGTEAFF. CDR3 DNA: TGTGCCAGCAGTTTAGATTATTCAGGGGGCACTGAAGCTTTCTTT.

The chain couples TRBV7-9 to TRBJ1-2; no clear D. V was pared by 5 bases and J by 8 bases, with 21 bases between. Germline assignment: CDR1 SEHNR and CDR2 FQNEAQ (reference sequence). The CDR3 sequence is 15 residues long. Here the CDR3 DNA reads TGTGCCAGCAGCCAGGTGATGGGTCCGTCGCAAGGCTACACCTTC. The encoded protein is CASSQVMGPSQGYTF.